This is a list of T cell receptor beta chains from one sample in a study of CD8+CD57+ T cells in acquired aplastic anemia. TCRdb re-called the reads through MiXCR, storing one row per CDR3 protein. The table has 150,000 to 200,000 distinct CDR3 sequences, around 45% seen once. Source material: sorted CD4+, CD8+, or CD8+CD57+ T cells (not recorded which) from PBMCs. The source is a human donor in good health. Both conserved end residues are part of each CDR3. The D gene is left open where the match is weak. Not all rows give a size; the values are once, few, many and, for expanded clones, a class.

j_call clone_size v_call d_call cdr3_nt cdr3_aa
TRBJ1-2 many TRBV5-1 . TGCGCCAGCAGCTTCACTGTGCAGGGTGAAGGCTACACCTTC CASSFTVQGEGYTF
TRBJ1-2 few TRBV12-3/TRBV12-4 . TGTGCCAGCACCCGGGGGGTGAATGGCTACACCTTC CASTRGVNGYTF
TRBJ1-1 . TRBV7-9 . TGTGCCAGCACCTCGTTTCGGACTGAAGCTTTCTTT CASTSFRTEAFF
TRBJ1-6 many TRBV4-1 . TGCGCCAGCAGCCGGCACGGACCCCTCCACTTT CASSRHGPLHF
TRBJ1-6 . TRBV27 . TGTGCCAGCAGTAACAGGGTCTATTCACCCCTCCACTTT CASSNRVYSPLHF
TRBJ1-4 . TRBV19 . TGTGCCAGTAGTACTACAGATCCCTTCGAAAAACTGTTTTTT CASSTTDPFEKLFF
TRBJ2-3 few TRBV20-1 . TGCAGTGCTAGAGGGGGAGATACGCAGTATTTT CSARGGDTQYF
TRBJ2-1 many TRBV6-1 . TGTGCCAGCAGTCTGGGACTGAGCTCCTACAATGAGCAGTTCTTC CASSLGLSSYNEQFF
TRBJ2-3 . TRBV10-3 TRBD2 TGTGCCATCAGCAGGGACCCGGGACTAGCGGGAGGGCCTGCAGATACGCAGTATTTT CAISRDPGLAGGPADTQYF
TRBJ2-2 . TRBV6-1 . . CASSVASGTLAGELLF
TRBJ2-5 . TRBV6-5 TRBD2 TGTGCCAGCAGTTACCTAGCGGGATTGGAGACCCAGTACTTC CASSYLAGLETQYF
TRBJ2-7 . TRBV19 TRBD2 TGTGCCAGTAGCTTGACTAGCGGGAGGTCCTACGAGCAGTACTTC CASSLTSGRSYEQYF
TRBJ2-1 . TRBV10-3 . TGTGCCATCAGTGAGGTGACCGACAATGAGCAGTTCTTC CAISEVTDNEQFF
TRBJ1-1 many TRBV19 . TGTGCCAGTAGTCCCTTCATGAACACTGAAGCTTTCTTT CASSPFMNTEAFF
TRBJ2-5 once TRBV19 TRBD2 TGTGCCAGCAGTTTCCCCTCCTCCGCGGGGGAGGGAGAGACCCAGTACTTC CASSFPSSAGEGETQYF
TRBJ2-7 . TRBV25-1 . TGTGCCAGCAGCTTAGAGGGGGGGGGGCTGAACGAGCAGTACTTC CASSLEGGGLNEQYF
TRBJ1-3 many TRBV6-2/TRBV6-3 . TGTGCCAGTCTTCCCAACAGATCTGGAAACACCATATATTTT CASLPNRSGNTIYF
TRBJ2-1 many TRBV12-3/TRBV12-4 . TGTGCCAGCAGTACGCGGGGGCTTGAGCAGTTCTTC CASSTRGLEQFF
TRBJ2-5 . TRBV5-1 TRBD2 TGCGCCACAGGAACGTCGGGGGGACTACAAGAGACCCAGTACTTC CATGTSGGLQETQYF
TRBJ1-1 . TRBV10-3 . TGTGCCATCAGTGACTTCGACAGTGAAGCTTTCTTT CAISDFDSEAFF
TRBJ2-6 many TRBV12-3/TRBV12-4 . TGTGCCAGCAGCCACCTTGGTGGGGCCAACGTCCTGACTTTC CASSHLGGANVLTF
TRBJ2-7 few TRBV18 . TGTGCCAGCTCACCATCTGAAGGGTTCGTACCCGAGCAGTACTTC CASSPSEGFVPEQYF
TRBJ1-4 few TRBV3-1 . TGTGCCAGCGCTGGGAGGAGTGGGGAAAAACTGTTTTTT CASAGRSGEKLFF
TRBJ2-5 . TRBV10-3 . TGTGCCATCACTGGAGGATTCCAAGAGACCCAGTACTTC CAITGGFQETQYF
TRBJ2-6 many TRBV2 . TGTGCCAGCAGTGAGTACTCTGGGGCCAACGTCCTGACTTTC CASSEYSGANVLTF
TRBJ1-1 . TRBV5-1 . TGCGCCAGCAGCTTGACAGGTCCCACTGAAGCTTTCTTT CASSLTGPTEAFF
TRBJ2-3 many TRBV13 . TGTGCCAGCAGCCGAAAGGGCGGGGCACCTTCCACAGATACGCAGTATTTT CASSRKGGAPSTDTQYF
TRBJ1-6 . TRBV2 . TGTGCCAGCGCAGGGTCGCGAAATTCACCCCTCCACTTT CASAGSRNSPLHF
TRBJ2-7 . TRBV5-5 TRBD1 TGTGCCGGCAGCTTGGCGACAGGGGGCTACGAGCAGTACTTC CAGSLATGGYEQYF
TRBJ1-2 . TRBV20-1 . TGCAGTGCTAGAGAAGAGGGATATCGAAGTGGCTACACCTTC CSAREEGYRSGYTF
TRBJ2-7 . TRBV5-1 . TGCGCCAGCAGCTTGAGTCAGGCGCTCTACGAGCAGTACTTC CASSLSQALYEQYF
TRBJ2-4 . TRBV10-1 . TGCGCCAGCAGTCACCGGCTAACCAAAAACATTCAGTACTTC CASSHRLTKNIQYF
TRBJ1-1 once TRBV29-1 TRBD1 TGCAGCGCCTCAGGGGGGTACACTGAAGCTTTCTTT CSASGGYTEAFF
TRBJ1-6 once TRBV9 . TGTGCCAGCAGCGTAGGCTTTAATTCACCCCTCCACTTT CASSVGFNSPLHF
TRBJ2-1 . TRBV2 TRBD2 TGTGCCAGCGGAACTAGCGGGGGGAAGAACAATGAGCAGTTCTTC CASGTSGGKNNEQFF
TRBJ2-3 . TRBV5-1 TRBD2 TGCGCCAGCAGCACCGGACTAGCGGGAGGAATGGTGGGCACAGATACGCAGTATTTT CASSTGLAGGMVGTDTQYF
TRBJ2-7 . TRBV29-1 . TGCAGCGTTGTGGACATCGAGACCTACGAGCAGTACTTC CSVVDIETYEQYF
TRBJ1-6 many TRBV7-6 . TGTGCCAGCAGCTTAGTAGGGGGGGATTCACCCCTCCACTTT CASSLVGGDSPLHF
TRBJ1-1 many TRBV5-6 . TGTGCCAGCAGCTTGGGCAAGACAGGCAATGAAGCTTTCTTT CASSLGKTGNEAFF
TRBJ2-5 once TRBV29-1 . TGCAGCGTTGAACTCGCCAGGGCTCAAGAGACCCAGTACTTC CSVELARAQETQYF